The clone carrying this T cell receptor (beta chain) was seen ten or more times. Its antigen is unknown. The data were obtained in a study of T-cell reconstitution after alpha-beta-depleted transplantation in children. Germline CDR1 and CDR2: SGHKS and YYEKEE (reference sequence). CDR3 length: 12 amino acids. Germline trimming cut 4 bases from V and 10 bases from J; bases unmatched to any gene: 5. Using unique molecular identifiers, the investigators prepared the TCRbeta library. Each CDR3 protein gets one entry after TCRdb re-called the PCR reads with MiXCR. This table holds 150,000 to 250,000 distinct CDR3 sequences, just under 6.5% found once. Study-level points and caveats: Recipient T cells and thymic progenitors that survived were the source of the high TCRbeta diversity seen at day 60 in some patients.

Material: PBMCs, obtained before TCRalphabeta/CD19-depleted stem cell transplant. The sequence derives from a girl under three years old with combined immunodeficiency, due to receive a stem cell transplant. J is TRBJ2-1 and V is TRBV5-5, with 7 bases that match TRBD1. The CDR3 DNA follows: TGTGCCAGCAGCAAAGACAGGGTCGAGCAGTTCTTC. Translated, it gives CASSKDRVEQFF.